Following are 18 T cell receptor beta chains from one sample sequenced in a study of cytomegalovirus exposure and HLA in healthy donors. The study ran its PCR with 60 Vbeta and 13 Jbeta primers. This table comes from immunoSEQ multiplex PCR, and its TCRdb copy is limited to in-frame clones, with some not included. Of approximately 150,000 clones listed, 84% were seen once; the top ten hold 4.8%. The sample consisted of PBMCs. These receptors originate from a man between 18 and 35 years old in good health and CMV-seronegative.

The rearrangement joins TRBV5-1 to TRBJ1-3, with D unresolved. The V gene's germline CDR1 is SGHRS and CDR2 YFSETQ. The CDR3 sequence is 15 residues long. Trimming shortened V by 0 bases and J by 0 bases, and 7 bases separated the two germline ends. In DNA, the CDR3 is TGCGCCAGCAGCTTGGGAACAGTCTCTGGAAACACCATATATTTT. This sequence encodes CASSLGTVSGNTIYF.

The chain couples TRBV29-1 to TRBJ2-2; D is perhaps TRBD2 (5 bases). CDR1 is SQVTM and CDR2 is ANQGSEA in the germline V gene. Trimming cost V 0 bases and J 10 bases, with 9 bases left between them. The CDR3 loop spans 12 amino acids. The CDR3, as DNA: TGCAGCGTTGAAGACGCTAGCAAGGAGCTGTTTTTT. Residues: CSVEDASKELFF.

The chain carries TRBV7-6 and TRBJ2-5, with 9 bases matching TRBD2. The tail of the sequence fits TRBJ2-7 better, so the J call may be wrong. Germline loops: CDR1 SGHVS, CDR2 FNYEAQ. The CDR3 length is 20 residues. CDR3 bases: TGTGCCAGCAGCTTGGGGATGGGACATGCCGGACTAGCGCAATCCTACGAGCAGTACTTC. Translated, it gives CASSLGMGHAGLAQSYEQYF.

The V and J genes are TRBV27 and TRBJ2-7; 8 positions agree with TRBD1. The germline V gene encodes CDR1 MNHEY and CDR2 SMNVEV (reference sequence). The CDR3 is 12 amino acids. V was pared by 9 bases and J by 12 bases, with 13 bases of the junction left unmatched. CDR3 coding DNA: TGTGCCAGTCACATGACAGGGGTAGATAGGTACTTC. Encoded protein: CASHMTGVDRYF.

The V gene is TRBV5-1, the J gene TRBJ2-1; TRBD1 matches at 7 bases. V was pared by 3 bases and J by 5 bases, with 2 bases of the junction left unmatched. The CDR3 length is 13 residues. The germline CDR1 and CDR2 sequences are SGHRS and YFSETQ. The CDR3 protein is CASSSGQHNEQFF. The CDR3 nucleotides read TGCGCCAGCAGCTCGGGACAGCACAATGAGCAGTTCTTC. Full variable domain (rest looked up from reference TRBV5-1 and TRBJ2-1): KAGVTQTPRYLIKTRGQQVTLSCSPISGHRSVSWYQQTPGQGLQFLFEYFSETQRNKGNFPGRFSGRQFSNSRSEMNVSTLELGDSALYLCASSSGQHNEQFFGPGTRLTVL.

The chain uses TRBV5-8 and TRBJ2-1; 10 nucleotides match TRBD2. This CDR3 comprises 15 residues. V shed 2 bases and J 5 bases; nucleotides not matched to a gene: 4. Germline V gene sequence: CDR1 SGHTS, CDR2 YDEGEE. CDR3 nucleotide sequence: TGTGCCAGCAGCTTCAGCGGGAGGGCCGACAATGAGCAGTTCTTC. Residues: CASSFSGRADNEQFF.

The J gene is TRBJ2-5, the V gene TRBV7-8; perhaps TRBD1 as D (7 bases). The CDR3 extends over 14 amino acids. Germline lookup yields CDR1 SGHVS and CDR2 FQNEAQ. Trimming cost V 5 bases and J 5 bases, with 15 bases left between them. The CDR3 loop is CASSVIRGAETQYF. DNA of the CDR3: TGTGCCAGCAGCGTGATCAGGGGGGCGGAGACCCAGTACTTC.

V gene TRBV9 combines with J gene TRBJ2-2; D is ambiguous. V lost 0 bases, J lost 0 bases, and 12 bases lay in between. CDR1 is SGDLS and CDR2 is YYNGEE in the germline V gene. This CDR3 has 17 amino acids. CDR3 DNA sequence: TGTGCCAGCAGCGTAGTCCCCACAATCGCGAACACCGGGGAGCTGTTTTTT. Its translation: CASSVVPTIANTGELFF.

This clone was observed once. The chain carries TRBV6-6 and TRBJ2-2; D is ambiguous. CDR3 length equals 14 residues. V was trimmed by 5 bases and J by 1 base, leaving 8 bases between them. Germline-derived CDR1 and CDR2 are MNHNY and SVGAGI (reference sequence). This CDR3 is CASSHPENTGELFF. CDR3 bases: TGTGCCAGCAGTCACCCAGAGAACACCGGGGAGCTGTTTTTT.

The rearrangement joins TRBV27 to TRBJ2-5, with TRBD1 identical over 7 bases. V shed 6 bases and J 2 bases; nucleotides not matched to a gene: 6. The germline CDR1 and CDR2 sequences are MNHEY and SMNVEV (reference sequence). The CDR3 spans 14 residues. The CDR3 sequence is CASRGSGGQETQYF. The CDR3 region has the DNA TGTGCCAGCAGGGGGTCAGGGGGTCAAGAGACCCAGTACTTC.

The chain links TRBV7-9 to TRBJ2-2, with 8 positions matching TRBD2. Trimming cost V 3 bases and J 2 bases; bases outside gene matches: 8. The CDR3 spans 17 residues. Germline values: CDR1 SEHNR, CDR2 FQNEAQ (reference sequence). CDR3 sequence: CASSFRGGRHNTGELFF. CDR3 in DNA: TGTGCCAGCAGCTTCCGGGGGGGCCGACATAACACCGGGGAGCTGTTTTTT.

This clone was observed a handful of times. CDR3 amino acids: CASSTGTGRPGELFF. Here the CDR3 DNA reads TGCGCCAGCAGCACCGGGACAGGGCGCCCCGGGGAGCTGTTTTTT. The chain is built from TRBV5-1 and TRBJ2-2; TRBD1 matches at 9 bases. This CDR3 is built from 15 residues. J lost 6 bases, V lost 4 bases, and 7 bases had no gene match. The germline gives CDR1 SGHRS, CDR2 YFSETQ.

This chain uses TRBV28 with TRBJ1-2; no clear D gene. CDR1 is MDHEN, CDR2 SYDVKM, per germline. Trimming pared 5 bases from V and 4 bases from J, leaving 17 bases between. This CDR3 contains 15 residues. This CDR3 reads CASSHLPSSIYGYTF. The CDR3 DNA is TGTGCCAGCAGTCACTTGCCCTCTTCAATCTATGGCTACACCTTC.

The chain is built from TRBV18 and TRBJ2-3; TRBD2 aligns across 11 bases. The germline CDR1 and CDR2 sequences are KGHSH and LQKENI. V shed 3 bases and J 4 bases; nucleotides not matched to a gene: 6. CDR3 length: 16 amino acids. Here the CDR3 DNA reads TGTGCCAGCTCACCGGCGGGACTAGCGGCCTCAGATACGCAGTATTTT. Translating it yields CASSPAGLAASDTQYF. Looking up the rest from reference TRBV18 and TRBJ2-3 gives the full variable domain: NAGVMQNPRHLVRRRGQEARLRCSPMKGHSHVYWYRQLPEEGLKFMVYLQKENIIDESGMPKERFSAEFPKEGPSILRIQQVVRGDSAAYFCASSPAGLAASDTQYFGPGTRLTVL.

The J gene is TRBJ1-6, the V gene TRBV13; D gene unclear. This CDR3 is built from 16 residues. V dropped 1 base and J dropped 0 bases, with 7 bases sitting between them. Germline V lookup: CDR1 PRHDT, CDR2 FYEKMQ (reference sequence). The CDR3 sequence is CASSLVGGSYNSPLHF. CDR3 DNA sequence: TGTGCCAGCAGCTTAGTCGGAGGCTCCTATAATTCACCCCTCCACTTT.

The V and J genes are TRBV11-3 and TRBJ1-5; 8 bases match TRBD1. The CDR3 loop spans 14 amino acids. The germline CDR1 and CDR2 sequences are SGHNT and YENEEA. Losses at the gene ends were 6 bases for V and 4 bases for J; bases not matched to a gene: 5. The CDR3 bases are TGTGCCAGCAGACCGGGACAGGCAAATCAGCCCCAGCATTTT. Its protein is CASRPGQANQPQHF. Together with reference TRBV11-3 and TRBJ1-5, the CDR3 gives the full variable domain: EAGVVQSPRYKIIEKKQPVAFWCNPISGHNTLYWYLQNLGQGPELLIRYENEEAVDDSQLPKDRFSAERLKGVDSTLKIQPAELGDSAVYLCASRPGQANQPQHFGDGTRLSIL.

V gene TRBV5-1 combines with J gene TRBJ1-1; D gene ambiguous. The V gene's germline CDR1 is SGHRS and CDR2 YFSETQ. The CDR3 extends over 13 amino acids. Trimming shortened V by 2 bases and J by 1 base, and 6 bases separated the two germline ends. Here the CDR3 reads CASSFTTNTEAFF. The CDR3 bases are TGCGCCAGCAGCTTCACTACGAACACTGAAGCTTTCTTT.

J is TRBJ2-2 and V is TRBV9; D unresolved. V was pared by 0 bases and J by 7 bases, with 4 bases between. This CDR3 is built from 12 residues. Germline assignment: CDR1 SGDLS and CDR2 YYNGEE. The CDR3, as DNA: TGTGCCAGCAGCGTAGCCGGCGGGGAGCTGTTTTTT. It yields the protein CASSVAGGELFF.